One T cell receptor (beta chain) is described in this entry. Its antigen remains unidentified. The protocol was immunoSEQ multiplex PCR, while the TCRdb copy is restricted to in-frame clones and leaves out a portion. The sample lists 120,000 or so clones, about 90% occurring once. The sample originates from a study of T cell responses to AZD1222 COVID-19 vaccine. Overall study context: Analysis merged second doses at about 4 or about 12 weeks.

Notes on the study in general: Distributed over spike, vaccine-associated CD4 TCRs predominated at 160-218 and 743-854. Two doses of AZD1222 preceded a rise in Spike-specific TCR breadth and depth. Samples come after the peak T cell response, not at day 14.

Germline V CDR1 and CDR2: LNHNV, YYDKDF (reference sequence). Trimming pared 5 bases from V and 3 bases from J, leaving 13 bases between. This CDR3 has 14 residues. The genes are TRBV15 and TRBJ2-5; no definite D call. The sequence came from an adult in good health. Sequencing used peripheral blood, obtained on day 0 of AZD1222 vaccination. The CDR3 here is CATSRVDRKETQYF. CDR3 DNA sequence: TGTGCCACCAGCCGTGTGGACCGTAAAGAGACCCAGTACTTC.